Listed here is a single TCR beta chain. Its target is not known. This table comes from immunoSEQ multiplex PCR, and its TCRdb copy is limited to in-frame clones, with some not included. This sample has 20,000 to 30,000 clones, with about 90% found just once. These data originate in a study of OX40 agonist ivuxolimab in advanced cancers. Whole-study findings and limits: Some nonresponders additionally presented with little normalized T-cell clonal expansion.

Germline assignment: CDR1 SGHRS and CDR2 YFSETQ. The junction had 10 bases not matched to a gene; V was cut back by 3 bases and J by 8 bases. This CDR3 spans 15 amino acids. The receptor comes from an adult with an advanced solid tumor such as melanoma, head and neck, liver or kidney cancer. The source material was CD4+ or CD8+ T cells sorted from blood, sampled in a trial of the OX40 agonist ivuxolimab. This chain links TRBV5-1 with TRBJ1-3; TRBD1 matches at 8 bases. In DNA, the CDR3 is TGCGCCAGCAGCTCCGAACGCAGGGGGCAGGACACCATATATTTT. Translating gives CASSSERRGQDTIYF. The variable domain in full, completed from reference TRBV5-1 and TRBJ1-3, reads KAGVTQTPRYLIKTRGQQVTLSCSPISGHRSVSWYQQTPGQGLQFLFEYFSETQRNKGNFPGRFSGRQFSNSRSEMNVSTLELGDSALYLCASSSERRGQDTIYFGEGSWLTVV.